This T cell receptor beta chain is from a study of CD4 T cells in relation to SARS-CoV-2 and coronaviruses. Overall study: ViraFEST: roughly 10-day antigen culture of PBMCs, then TCR beta CDR3 sequencing.

For roughly ten days, 10^5 sorted CD4+ cells grew with T cell-depleted PBMCs and CEF. Survey-level TCR-beta sequencing used DNA from CEF-cultured naive and memory CD4+ T cells. Sequencing was performed with immunoSEQ multiplex PCR; in TCRdb, only in-frame clones are kept and a portion is missing. The table shows about 36,000 clones, with over 70% occurring only once. The study, taken as a whole, reports: This crossreactivity analysis covered spike protein alone, no other viral proteins.

A word on this clone: Its antigen is not identified.

Material for sequencing was memory CD4+ T cells from PBMCs, cultured in vitro. This TCR was sampled from an adult with COVID-19.

CDR3 protein: CASSYNGIGTQYF. CDR3 nucleotide sequence: TGTGCCAGCAGTTACAATGGAATTGGGACCCAGTACTTC. The chain couples TRBV6-5 to TRBJ2-5; D not resolved. V dropped 2 bases and J dropped 7 bases, with 11 bases sitting between them. CDR3 length equals 13 residues. Germline V gene sequence: CDR1 MNHEY, CDR2 SVGAGI.